This entry concerns a single T cell receptor (beta chain). Its antigen is unknown. Per-nucleotide qualities are absent, and no much larger clonotype sits a single base away. The CDR3 regions of human TCRbeta chains were subjected to immunosequencing. Regarding the original processing steps: TCRs in the repertoires were compared against a reference library of SARS-CoV-2-specific TCRs that had been generated with the MIRA antigen-specificity platform. Breadth was defined as the fraction of unique TCRs that were SARS-CoV-2-associated. Depth was defined as the fraction of total T cells that were SARS-CoV-2-associated. Using the MIRA data, each spike-specific TCR was assigned both to the spike region to which the TCR was reactive and to a CD4 or CD8 class. Log10-transformed breadth and depth values were compared by one-way ANOVA with Sidak's multiple comparisons tests. Imported from immuneACCESS, the table was reduced by TCRdb to in-frame sequences with V and J called. These copies leave out some clones; in studies compared against another copy, an unresolved V gene accounts for under half, and the cause of the remainder is not known. V and J calls and clone size are those listed in that table; D and trimming were worked out from the DNA. Here the sample has 130,000 to 150,000 clones; about nine tenths occur a single time. The ten largest clones capture about 14% of the sample.

The entry originates in a study of T cell responses to AZD1222 COVID-19 vaccine (dated by TCRdb to about 2021). The study in broad terms: AZD1222 recipients with second doses at about 4 weeks or about 12 weeks were pooled, because spike-specific TCR depth and breadth did not differ between schedules. A total of 233 trial participants underwent TCR sequencing, of whom around 200 received two doses of AZD1222 and 26 received two doses of the MenACWY control vaccine. Trial participants were enrolled into age subgroups of 18-55, 56-69 and 70-plus years, which contained around 150, 29 and 61 TCR-sequenced participants, respectively. The investigation overall reported the following: The 56-69-year group was small, and its depth increase did not reach significance, likely because of low power. Participants were mostly white British and included more females than males, and it was suggested by the authors that clonal diversity may have been underestimated. Reportedly, almost half of the unique spike-specific TCRs recognized epitopes lying outside the regions that are mutated in the B.1.351 and B.1.1.7 variants. The whole spike protein was spanned by vaccine-associated CD4 TCRs, and dominant responses were seen in regions 160-218 and 743-854. After two AZD1222 doses, spike-specific TCR breadth and depth were significantly higher than at day 0 and than in MenACWY recipients. Because no day 14 peak-response samples were available, repertoires were characterized only after the peak T cell response. Only a handful of AZD1222 recipients were SARS-CoV-2 seropositive at baseline, limiting conclusions about previously exposed vaccinees.

Relative to germline, V is missing 0 bases and J is missing 0 bases, with 6 bases of the junction outside any gene match. Per the germline V gene, MGHRA is the CDR1 and YSYEKL is the CDR2. The CDR3 runs 17 residues from the cysteine to the phenylalanine. This entry keeps only the CDR3 DNA: 51 bases, framed from base 1. The time point label corresponds to: baseline before first vaccination. The vaccinee samples were drawn from two UK trials, COV001 and COV002, one of which was a single-blind randomized controlled phase 2/3 trial testing AZD1222 (ChAdOx1 nCoV-19) in healthy adults. For TCRbeta chain sequencing, PBMC samples from trial participants were taken at day 0 and at day 28 after the second dose.

The specimen was peripheral blood, collected on day 0 of AZD1222 vaccination. This receptor chain uses TRBV4-1 and TRBJ1-2, with 8 middle bases fitting TRBD1. The TCR originated in an adult in good health. The CDR3 sequence is CASSQDDRGTSNYGYTF. The sequence in DNA is TGCGCCAGCAGCCAAGACGACAGGGGAACATCTAACTATGGCTACACCTTC.